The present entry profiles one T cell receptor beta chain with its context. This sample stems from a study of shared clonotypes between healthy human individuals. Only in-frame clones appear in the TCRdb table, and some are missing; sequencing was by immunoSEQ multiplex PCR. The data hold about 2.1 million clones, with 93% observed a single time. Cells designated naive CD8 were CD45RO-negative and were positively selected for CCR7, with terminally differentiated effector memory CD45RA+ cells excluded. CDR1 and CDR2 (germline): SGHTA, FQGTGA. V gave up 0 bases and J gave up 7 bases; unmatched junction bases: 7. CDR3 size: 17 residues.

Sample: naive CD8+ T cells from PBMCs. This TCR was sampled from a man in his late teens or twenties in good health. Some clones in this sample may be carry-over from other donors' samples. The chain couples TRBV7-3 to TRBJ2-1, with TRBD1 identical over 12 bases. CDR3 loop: CASSLTPPGQGANEQFF. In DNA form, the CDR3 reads TGTGCCAGCAGCTTAACTCCACCGGGACAGGGGGCTAATGAGCAGTTCTTC.